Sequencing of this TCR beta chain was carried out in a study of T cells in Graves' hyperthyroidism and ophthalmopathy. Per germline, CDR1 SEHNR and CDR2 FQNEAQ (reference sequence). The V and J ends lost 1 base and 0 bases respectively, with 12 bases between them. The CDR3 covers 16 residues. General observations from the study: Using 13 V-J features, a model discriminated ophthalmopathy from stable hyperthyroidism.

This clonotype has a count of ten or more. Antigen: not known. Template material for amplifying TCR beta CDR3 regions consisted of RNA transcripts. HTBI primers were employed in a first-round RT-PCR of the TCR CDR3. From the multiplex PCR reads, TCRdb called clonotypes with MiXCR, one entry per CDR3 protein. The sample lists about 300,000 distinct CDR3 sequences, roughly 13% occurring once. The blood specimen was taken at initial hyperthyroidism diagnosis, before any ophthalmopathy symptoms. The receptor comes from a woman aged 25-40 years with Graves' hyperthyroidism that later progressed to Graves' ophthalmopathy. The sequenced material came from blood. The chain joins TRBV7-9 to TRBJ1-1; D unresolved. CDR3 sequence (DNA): TGTGCCAGCAGCTTAGTTCGAACGTTCATGAACACTGAAGCTTTCTTT. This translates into CASSLVRTFMNTEAFF.